The entry below gives a single T cell receptor (beta chain) sequence along with its context. The antigen is unknown. Germline V lookup: CDR1 PRHDT, CDR2 FYEKMQ (reference sequence). The CDR3 totals 14 residues. V was pared by 5 bases and J by 2 bases, with 4 bases of the junction left unmatched. These data are taken from a study of shared clonotypes between healthy human individuals. Study details: Three CD4 naive, three CD4 memory, two CD8 naive and one CD8 memory plate were used per donor. The study's findings and limits: Compared with memory subsets, naive subsets generally had larger estimated richness. Sampling covered nothing but blood. Tissue TCR repertoires likely differ from those found in blood.

The authors loaded 200 ng DNA, 28,000 or so T cell genomes, into sorted-subset replicate PCRs. Sequenced by immunoSEQ multiplex PCR; TCRdb stores in-frame clones only, minus some. The repertoire includes millions of clones, around 94% of them detected once, and over 0.12% sits in the top ten. Sequenced material: naive CD4+ T cells sorted from blood. Subset: CD45RA+ positively selected. The chain recombines TRBV13 with TRBJ1-2; TRBD1 matches at 8 bases. The sequence derives from a man younger than 35 in good health. The CDR3 sequence is CASSRRQGNYGYTF. The CDR3, as DNA: TGTGCCAGCAGCAGGCGACAGGGGAACTATGGCTACACCTTC.